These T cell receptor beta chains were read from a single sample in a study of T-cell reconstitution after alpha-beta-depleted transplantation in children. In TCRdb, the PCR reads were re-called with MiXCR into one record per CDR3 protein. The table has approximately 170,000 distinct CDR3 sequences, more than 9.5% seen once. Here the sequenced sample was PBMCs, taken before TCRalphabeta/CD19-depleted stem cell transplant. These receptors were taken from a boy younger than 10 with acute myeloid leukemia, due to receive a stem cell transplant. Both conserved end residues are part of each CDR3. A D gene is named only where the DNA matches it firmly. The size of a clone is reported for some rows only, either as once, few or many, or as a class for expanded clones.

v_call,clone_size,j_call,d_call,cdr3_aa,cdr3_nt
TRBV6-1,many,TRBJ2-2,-,CASRSYGISAGELFF,TGTGCCAGCAGATCCTACGGGATCTCGGCCGGGGAGCTGTTTTTT
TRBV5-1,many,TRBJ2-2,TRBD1,CASSPGQPNTGELFF,TGCGCCAGCAGCCCGGGACAGCCGAACACCGGGGAGCTGTTTTTT
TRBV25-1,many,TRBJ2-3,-,CASSEVGQGVTDTQYF,TGTGCCAGCAGTGAAGTAGGTCAGGGAGTGACAGATACGCAGTATTTT
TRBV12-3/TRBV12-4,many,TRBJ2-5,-,CASSFQGGETQYF,TGTGCCAGCAGTTTTCAGGGTGGAGAGACCCAGTACTTC
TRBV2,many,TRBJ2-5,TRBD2,CASSEGLAESQETQYF,TGTGCCAGCAGTGAAGGACTAGCGGAAAGCCAAGAGACCCAGTACTTC
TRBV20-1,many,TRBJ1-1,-,CSARDFRDGTNTEAFF,TGCAGTGCTAGAGATTTTCGGGACGGGACGAACACTGAAGCTTTCTTT
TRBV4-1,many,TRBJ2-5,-,CASSLSLGETQYF,TGCGCCAGCAGCCTTAGCTTGGGGGAGACCCAGTACTTC
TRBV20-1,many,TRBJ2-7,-,CSARSISRVSYDYEQYF,TGCAGTGCTAGATCCATCTCAAGGGTCTCCTACGATTACGAGCAGTACTTC
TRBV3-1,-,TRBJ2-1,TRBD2,CASRRLAGVNEQFF,TGTGCCAGCAGAAGACTAGCGGGAGTCAATGAGCAGTTCTTC
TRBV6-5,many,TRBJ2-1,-,CASSYSTYNEQFF,TGTGCCAGCAGTTACTCTACCTACAATGAGCAGTTCTTC
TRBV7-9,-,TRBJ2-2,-,CASSPEASYHNTGELFF,TGTGCCAGCAGTCCGGAGGCCTCCTACCACAACACCGGGGAGCTGTTTTTT
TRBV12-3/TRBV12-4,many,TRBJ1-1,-,CASSSTVNTEAFF,TGTGCCAGCAGCTCGACAGTGAACACTGAAGCTTTCTTT
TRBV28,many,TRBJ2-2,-,CASSWGSLVGELFF,TGTGCCAGCAGTTGGGGTAGCCTCGTCGGGGAGCTGTTTTTT
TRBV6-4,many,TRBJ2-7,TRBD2,CASSKTSESYEQYF,TGTGCCAGCAGTAAGACTAGCGAGTCCTACGAGCAGTACTTC
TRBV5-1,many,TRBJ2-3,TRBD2,CASRWRLAGGDLWYF,TGCGCCAGCAGATGGAGACTAGCGGGAGGAGACCTTTGGTATTTT
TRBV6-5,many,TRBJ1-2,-,CASSYRGGDGYTF,TGTGCCAGCAGTTACCGGGGAGGAGATGGCTACACCTTC
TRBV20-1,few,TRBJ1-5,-,CSARFGDITPTPVKGNSNQPQHF,TGCAGTGCTAGATTTGGGGACATAACTCCCACGCCCGTAAAGGGGAATAGCAATCAGCCCCAGCATTTT
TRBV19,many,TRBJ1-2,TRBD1,CASSPTGARVSYTF,TGTGCCAGTAGTCCTACAGGGGCCCGAGTGAGCTACACCTTC
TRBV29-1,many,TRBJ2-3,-,CSADYLSTDTQYF,TGCAGCGCGGACTACCTCTCGACAGATACGCAGTATTTT
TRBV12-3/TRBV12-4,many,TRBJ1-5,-,CASSRGGKWNQPQHF,TGTGCCAGCAGCCGGGGGGGGAAATGGAATCAGCCCCAGCATTTT
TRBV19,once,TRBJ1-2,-,CATNGQASNYGYTF,TGTGCCACCAACGGTCAGGCATCTAACTATGGCTACACCTTC
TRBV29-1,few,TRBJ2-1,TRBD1,CSPRDRVREQFF,TGCAGCCCACGTGACAGGGTGCGTGAGCAGTTCTTC
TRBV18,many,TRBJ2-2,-,CASSDTGELFF,TGTGCCAGCTCCGACACCGGGGAGCTGTTTTTT
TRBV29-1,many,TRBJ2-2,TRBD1,CSVADRGPGELFF,TGCAGCGTTGCTGACAGGGGGCCCGGGGAGCTGTTTTTT
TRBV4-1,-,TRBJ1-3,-,CASRDTGLSRNTIYF,TGCGCCAGCAGAGATACAGGGCTCTCTCGAAACACCATATATTTT